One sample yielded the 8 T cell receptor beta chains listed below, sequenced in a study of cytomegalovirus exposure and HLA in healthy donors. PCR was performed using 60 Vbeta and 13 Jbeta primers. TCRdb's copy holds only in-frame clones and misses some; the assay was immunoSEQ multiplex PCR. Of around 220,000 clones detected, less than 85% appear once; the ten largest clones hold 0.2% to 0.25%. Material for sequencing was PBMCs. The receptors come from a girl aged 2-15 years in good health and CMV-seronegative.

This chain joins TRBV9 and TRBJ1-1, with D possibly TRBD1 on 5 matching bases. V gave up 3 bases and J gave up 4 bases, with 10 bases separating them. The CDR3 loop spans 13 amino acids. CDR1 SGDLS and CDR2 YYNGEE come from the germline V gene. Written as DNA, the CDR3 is TGTGCCAGCAGCGCGGGGGGTCCCACTGAAGCTTTCTTT. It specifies CASSAGGPTEAFF.

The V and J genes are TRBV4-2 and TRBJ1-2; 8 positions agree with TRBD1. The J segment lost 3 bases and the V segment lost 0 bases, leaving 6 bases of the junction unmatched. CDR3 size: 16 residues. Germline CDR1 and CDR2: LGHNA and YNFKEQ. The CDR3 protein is CASSQDWAGGYYGYTF. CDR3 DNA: TGTGCCAGCAGCCAAGATTGGGCAGGGGGCTACTATGGCTACACCTTC.

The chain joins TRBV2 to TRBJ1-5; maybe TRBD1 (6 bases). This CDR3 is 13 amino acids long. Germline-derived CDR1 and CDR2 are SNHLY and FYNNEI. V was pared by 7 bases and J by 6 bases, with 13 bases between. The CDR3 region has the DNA TGTGCCAGCACCCAGGGGCTAGCTCAGCCCCAGCATTTT. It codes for CASTQGLAQPQHF.

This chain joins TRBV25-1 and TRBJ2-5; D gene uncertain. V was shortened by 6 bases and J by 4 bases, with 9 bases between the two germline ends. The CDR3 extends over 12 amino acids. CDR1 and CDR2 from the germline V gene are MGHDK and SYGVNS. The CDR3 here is CASSPGRETQYF. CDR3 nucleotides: TGTGCCAGCAGCCCGGGTCGAGAGACCCAGTACTTC.

Here the CDR3 reads CASSTLDRPSSYNEQFF. Written as DNA, the CDR3 is TGTGCCAGTAGTACACTGGACAGACCGAGCTCCTACAATGAGCAGTTCTTC. The J gene is TRBJ2-1, the V gene TRBV19, with a weak D call TRBD1 (6 bases). This CDR3 contains 17 residues. With 4 bases removed from V and 0 bases from J, the gap between germline ends came to 16 bases. Germline CDR1 reads LNHDA; CDR2 reads SQIVND (reference sequence). The entire variable domain, with the rest obtained from reference TRBV19 and TRBJ2-1, is as follows: DGGITQSPKYLFRKEGQNVTLSCEQNLNHDAMYWYRQDPGQGLRLIYYSQIVNDFQKGDIAEGYSVSREKKESFPLTVTSAQKNPTAFYLCASSTLDRPSSYNEQFFGPGTRLTVL.

This CDR3 is CASSESPGGTYEQYF. The CDR3 DNA follows: TGTGCCAGCAGTGAATCGCCAGGGGGAACGTACGAGCAGTACTTC. The chain recombines TRBV2 with TRBJ2-7, with 7 bases fitting TRBD1. V was pared by 2 bases and J by 4 bases, with 8 bases of the junction left unmatched. This CDR3 has 15 amino acids. The germline V gene encodes CDR1 SNHLY and CDR2 FYNNEI.

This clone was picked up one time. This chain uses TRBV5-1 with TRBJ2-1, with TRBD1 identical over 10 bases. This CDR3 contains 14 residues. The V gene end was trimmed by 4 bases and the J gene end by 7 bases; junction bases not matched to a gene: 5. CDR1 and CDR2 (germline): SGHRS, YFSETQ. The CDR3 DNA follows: TGCGCCAGCAGCCTGGGACAGGGGCGGAATGAGCAGTTCTTC. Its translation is CASSLGQGRNEQFF.

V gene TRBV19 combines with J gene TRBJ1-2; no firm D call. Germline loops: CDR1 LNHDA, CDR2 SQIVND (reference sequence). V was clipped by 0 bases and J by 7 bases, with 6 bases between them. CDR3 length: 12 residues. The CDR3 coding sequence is TGTGCCAGTAGTATAGATCTGCGTGGCTACACCTTC. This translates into CASSIDLRGYTF.